This T cell receptor beta chain is drawn from a study of T cell responses to AZD1222 COVID-19 vaccine. This CDR3 region has 13 residues. V shed 0 bases and J shed 7 bases, with 7 bases lying between them. Germline assignment: CDR1 SNHLY and CDR2 FYNNEI. Sequencing used immunoSEQ multiplex PCR; TCRdb keeps in-frame clones, though not all of them. Of more than 110,000 clones listed, about 93% are singletons. This receptor was taken from an adult in good health. The sequencing used peripheral blood, collected on day 0 of AZD1222 vaccination. This rearrangement joins TRBV2 to TRBJ1-5; D gene unclear. Here the CDR3 reads CASSEAREQPQHF. For the CDR3, the DNA is TGTGCCAGCAGTGAAGCGCGTGAGCAGCCCCAGCATTTT.